The rows below give T cell receptor beta chains drawn from one sample of a study of T cells in Graves' hyperthyroidism and ophthalmopathy. TCRdb reprocessed the multiplex PCR reads via MiXCR and lists one record per CDR3 protein. The sample lists around 600,000 distinct CDR3 sequences; less than 45% were seen once. The specimen sequenced was peripheral blood or thyroid tissue (not recorded which). The receptors were sampled from an adult man with Graves' disease, either hyperthyroidism or ophthalmopathy (not recorded which). CDR3s include the opening cysteine and the closing phenylalanine or tryptophan. The order of the fields is clone size, D gene, J gene, V gene, CDR3 DNA, CDR3 protein. A D gene is named only where the DNA matches it firmly. Size values are once, few and many counts, or a class for expanded clones, and some rows have none.

>many|TRBD1|TRBJ1-5|TRBV19
TGTGCCAGTACCCCCGGGACAGGGATTGGGCAGCCCCAGCATTTT
CASTPGTGIGQPQHF
>-|TRBD2|TRBJ2-5|TRBV5-6
TGTGCCAGCAGCTTGGGAGTCGGACTAGCGGGAGAGACCCAGTACTTC
CASSLGVGLAGETQYF
>-|-|TRBJ1-1|TRBV7-8
TGTGCCAGCAGCCCCGCCCGGGACGGATACACTGAAGCTTTCTTT
CASSPARDGYTEAFF
>few|-|TRBJ1-2|TRBV2
TGTGCCAGCACCCTGAGGGGATTAAACTATGGCTACACCTTC
CASTLRGLNYGYTF
>many|TRBD1|TRBJ2-7|TRBV20-1
TGCAGTGCCCTCGGACAGGACTACGAGCAGTACTTC
CSALGQDYEQYF
>-|TRBD2|TRBJ2-7|TRBV7-9
TGTGCCAGCAGCGGGTCACCGGGACTAGCGTACGAGCAGTACTTC
CASSGSPGLAYEQYF
>-|-|TRBJ1-6|TRBV7-8
TGTGCCTGGGGTGTAAATCAGGATTCACCCCTCCACTTT
CAWGVNQDSPLHF
>-|TRBD2|TRBJ2-7|TRBV25-1
TGTGCCAGCAGTGAATCGGCTAGCGGGAGACGCGAGCAGTACTTC
CASSESASGRREQYF
>-|-|TRBJ1-2|TRBV15
TGTGCCACCAGCAGAGACGGGAGGGCAGCCTATGGCTACACCTTC
CATSRDGRAAYGYTF
>few|-|TRBJ1-6|TRBV10-3
TGTGCCATCAGTGACTCTGGTTCACCCCTCCACTTT
CAISDSGSPLHF
>-|-|TRBJ1-3|TRBV7-9
TGTGCCAGCAGCCAACAGGACATTCCCCCAGGGAACACCATATATTTT
CASSQQDIPPGNTIYF
>-|-|TRBJ1-1|TRBV20-1
TGCAGTGCTCACGGGGACTCGGGTACTGAAGCTTTCTTT
CSAHGDSGTEAFF
>-|-|TRBJ1-1|TRBV19
TGTGCCAGTAGTATATTAGGGGGAGTTACTGAAGCTTTCTTT
CASSILGGVTEAFF
>few|TRBD1|TRBJ2-5|TRBV29-1
TGCAGCGTGGGACAGGGGTCATGGACCCAGTACTTC
CSVGQGSWTQYF
>-|-|TRBJ1-5|TRBV19
TGTGCCAGTAGCCTGGTCGGTTGGAGCAATCAGCCCCAGCATTTT
CASSLVGWSNQPQHF
>few|-|TRBJ2-5|TRBV7-3
TGTGCCAGCAGCTTCCCCCCCGGAGTCCAAGAGACCCAGTACTTC
CASSFPPGVQETQYF
>-|TRBD2|TRBJ2-7|TRBV25-1
TGTGCCAGCAGCCATGGAACCGGGACTAGCTACGAGCAGTACTTC
CASSHGTGTSYEQYF
>-|TRBD1|TRBJ1-1|TRBV29-1
TGCAGCGTTGGAGGTGGGACAGGGGATTCGGGCACTGAAGCTTTCTTT
CSVGGGTGDSGTEAFF
>many|-|TRBJ1-1|TRBV20-1
TGCAGTGCTAGGACAGGTTCCAAGGACACTGAAGCTTTCTTT
CSARTGSKDTEAFF
>-|-|TRBJ1-2|TRBV14
TGTGCCAGCAGCCAAGGGGTCAGGGCCAGCAGCGGCTACACCTTC
CASSQGVRASSGYTF
>-|-|TRBJ2-6|TRBV2
TGTGCCAGCAGTCACGGGGAGTCTGGGGCCAACGTCCTGACTTTC
CASSHGESGANVLTF
>-|-|TRBJ1-2|TRBV14
TGTGCCAGCAGCCAAGCCGATCTTGGAGGGTATGGCTACACCTTC
CASSQADLGGYGYTF
>-|-|TRBJ2-5|TRBV7-9
TGTGCCAGCAGCTTGGGGCGGGCCCTCGGAGAGACCCAGTACTTC
CASSLGRALGETQYF
>-|-|TRBJ1-1|TRBV29-1
TGCAGCGAACAACAGGGCACTGAAGCTTTCTTT
CSEQQGTEAFF
>-|-|TRBJ2-7|TRBV29-1
TGCAGCTCCCTCGCTGGCGGTCCTCCCTACGAGCAGTACTTC
CSSLAGGPPYEQYF
>-|-|TRBJ2-5|TRBV29-1
TGCAGCGTTGCGGGGCAGGAGACCCAGTACTTC
CSVAGQETQYF
>-|TRBD2|TRBJ2-7|TRBV7-8
TGTGCCAGCAGCTCCCGGACTAGCGGGAAATCTTACGAGCAGTACTTC
CASSSRTSGKSYEQYF
>few|TRBD2|TRBJ2-5|TRBV6-1
TGTGCCAGCAAAAGACTAGCGGGAGGTCAAGAGACCCAGTACTTC
CASKRLAGGQETQYF
>-|-|TRBJ2-7|TRBV7-8
TGTGCCAGCAGCGCGGGACACCTCTACGAGCAGTACTTC
CASSAGHLYEQYF
>-|-|TRBJ2-7|TRBV24-1
TGTGCCACCAGTGATTCGATGGTGGAAAGGGCCGAGCAGTACTTC
CATSDSMVERAEQYF
>-|-|TRBJ1-6|TRBV24-1
TGTGCCACCAGTGATGCAGGGTTTTCACCCCTCCACTTT
CATSDAGFSPLHF
>-|TRBD1|TRBJ1-5|TRBV12-3/TRBV12-4
TGTGCCAGCAGACAGGGGGTGGGCAATCAGCCCCAGCATTTT
CASRQGVGNQPQHF
>many|-|TRBJ1-1|TRBV29-1
TGCAGCGTTGAAGCGGACAATCCGAACACTGAAGCTTTCTTT
CSVEADNPNTEAFF
>-|TRBD2|TRBJ2-1|TRBV10-3
TGTGCCATCAGTGAGCGAGGACTAGTGGGGAATGAGCAGTTCTTC
CAISERGLVGNEQFF
>few|TRBD1|TRBJ2-7|TRBV20-1
TGCAGTGCCGTCCTCCTCCAGGGGGCTGGGAAGAACGAGCAGTACTTC
CSAVLLQGAGKNEQYF
>-|TRBD2|TRBJ2-7|TRBV29-1
TGCAGCGTTTTAGCGGGGGCCGAGCAGTACTTC
CSVLAGAEQYF
>-|-|TRBJ1-5|TRBV9
TGTGCCAGCAGCGTAGGAGGGAGGGGCAATCAGCCCCAGCATTTT
CASSVGGRGNQPQHF
>-|TRBD1|TRBJ1-3|TRBV12-3/TRBV12-4
TGTGCCAGCAGTTTACACGGACAGGGAGGAAACACCATATATTTT
CASSLHGQGGNTIYF
>-|-|TRBJ1-5|TRBV6-4
TGTGCCAGCAGTGAATCGCCAGGGGCTCAGCCCCAGCATTTT
CASSESPGAQPQHF
>-|-|TRBJ2-7|TRBV10-2
TGCGCCAGCAGTGAGTTGCGGAATAAACCGGGGGAGCAGTACTTC
CASSELRNKPGEQYF
>-|-|TRBJ1-3|TRBV28
TGTGCCAGCATGTCCGGGACCGTCGACTCTGGAAACACCATATATTTT
CASMSGTVDSGNTIYF
>once|TRBD1|TRBJ1-5|TRBV9
TGTGCCAGCAGCGTTACAGGGACAGTGGCTCAGCCCCAGCATTTT
CASSVTGTVAQPQHF
>-|TRBD1|TRBJ2-7|TRBV11-2
TGTGCCAGCGGCCTACAGGGGGCAGGAGTCTACGAGCAGTACTTC
CASGLQGAGVYEQYF
>-|TRBD1|TRBJ1-4|TRBV7-3
TGCGCCAGCAGCCAAGGAAGCGGGACAGGGGAGGAAAAACTGTTTTTT
CASSQGSGTGEEKLFF
>-|-|TRBJ1-6|TRBV11-2
TGTGCCAGCAGCTTGAGACAGACAGGCTCCCATAATTCACCCCTCCACTTT
CASSLRQTGSHNSPLHF
>-|TRBD1|TRBJ2-2|TRBV7-3
TGTGCCAGCAGCTTGCAGGGGGTATCCGGGGAGCTGTTTTTT
CASSLQGVSGELFF
>-|-|TRBJ2-3|TRBV11-1
TGTGCCAGCAGCTTACATGGGGCAGATACGCAGTATTTT
CASSLHGADTQYF
>once|TRBD1|TRBJ2-1|TRBV24-1
TGTGCCACCAGTCCAGTCCCGGGACAGGGGGAAGTGTTGGACAATGAGCAGTTCTTC
CATSPVPGQGEVLDNEQFF
>-|-|TRBJ1-1|TRBV6-6
TGTGCCAGCCCCAGAGACATGAACACTGAAGCTTTCTTT
CASPRDMNTEAFF
>-|-|TRBJ1-6|TRBV29-1
TGCAGCGTTACGGAAGAGGACGGACCCCGGCACTTT
CSVTEEDGPRHF